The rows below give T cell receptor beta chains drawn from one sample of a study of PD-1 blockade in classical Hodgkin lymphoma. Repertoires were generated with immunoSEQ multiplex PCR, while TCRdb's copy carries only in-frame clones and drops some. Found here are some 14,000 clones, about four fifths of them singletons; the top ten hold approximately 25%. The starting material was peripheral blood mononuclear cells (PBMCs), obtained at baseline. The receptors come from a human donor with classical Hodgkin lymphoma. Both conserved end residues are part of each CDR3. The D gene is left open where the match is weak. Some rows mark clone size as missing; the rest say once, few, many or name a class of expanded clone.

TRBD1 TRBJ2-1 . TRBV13 TGTGCCAGCAGCTCCGGGACAGGGATACAGTTCTTC CASSSGTGIQFF
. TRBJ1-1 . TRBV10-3 TGTGCCATCAGGGATCCGGACACTGAAGCTTTCTTT CAIRDPDTEAFF
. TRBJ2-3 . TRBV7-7 TGTGCTAGCAGCTTAGACCTCACAGATACGCAGTATTTT CASSLDLTDTQYF
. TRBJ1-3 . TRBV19 TGTGCCAGTAGTTGGGCAGCCGACTCTGGAAACACCATATATTTT CASSWAADSGNTIYF
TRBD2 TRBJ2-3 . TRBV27 TGTGCCAGCAGTTTAATGGGACTACTCACAGATACGCAGTATTTT CASSLMGLLTDTQYF
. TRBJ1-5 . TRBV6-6 TGTGCCAGCAGAGCTTTTAGCAATCAGCCCCAGCATTTT CASRAFSNQPQHF
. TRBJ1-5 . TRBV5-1 TGCGCCAGCAGCTTAAGGGGAGATAGCAATCAGCCCCAGCATTTT CASSLRGDSNQPQHF
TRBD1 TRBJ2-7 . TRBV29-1 TGCAGCGTTAAAGGACAGGGGGCCTACGAGCAGTACTTC CSVKGQGAYEQYF
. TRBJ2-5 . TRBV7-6 TGTGCCAGCAGCTTAACCCGATCGGGGCTTCTTACGTACTTC CASSLTRSGLLTYF
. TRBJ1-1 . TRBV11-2 TGTGCCAGCAGCCTGACGGGGGAGCGCACTGAAGCTTTCTTT CASSLTGERTEAFF
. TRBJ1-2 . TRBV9 TGTGCCAGCAGCTTTAACTATGGCTACACCTTC CASSFNYGYTF
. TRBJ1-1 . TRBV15 TGTGCCACCAGCAGGTCCGCAGGGGTAGTGCCTACTGAAGCTTTCTTT CATSRSAGVVPTEAFF
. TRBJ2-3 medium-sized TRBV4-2 TGTGCCAGCAGCCTCAAGGCAGGGCCCGTCACAGATACGCAGTATTTT CASSLKAGPVTDTQYF
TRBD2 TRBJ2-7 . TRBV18 TGTGCCAGCTCCCTCAGCGGGGGGGGCTCCTACGAGCAGTACTTC CASSLSGGGSYEQYF
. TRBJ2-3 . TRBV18 TGTGCCAGCTCACCAAATGTGTTTCTGGGGGGCACAGATACGCAGTATTTT CASSPNVFLGGTDTQYF
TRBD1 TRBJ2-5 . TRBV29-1 TGCAGCGTGACAGGGGCCCAAGAGACCCAGTACTTC CSVTGAQETQYF
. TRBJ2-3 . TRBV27 TGTGCCAGCAGTCCCGGGAGCTACCCCACAGATACGCAGTATTTT CASSPGSYPTDTQYF
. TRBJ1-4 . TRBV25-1 TGTGCCAGCAGTGGGTCTACGGGGGGTAATGAAAAACTGTTTTTT CASSGSTGGNEKLFF
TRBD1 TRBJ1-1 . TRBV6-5 TGTGCCAGCAGTTTACAGGGGATGAACACTGAAGCTTTCTTT CASSLQGMNTEAFF
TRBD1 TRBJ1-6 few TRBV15 TGTGCCACCAGCAGAGCGACAGGGACAAATTCACCCCTCCACTTT CATSRATGTNSPLHF
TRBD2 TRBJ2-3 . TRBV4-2 TGTGCCAGCAGCCAACTAGCGGGGGGCGCTAGCACAGATACGCAGTATTTT CASSQLAGGASTDTQYF
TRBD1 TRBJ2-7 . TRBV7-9 TGTGCCAGCAGCTTCGACAGGGGCGACGAGCAGTACTTC CASSFDRGDEQYF
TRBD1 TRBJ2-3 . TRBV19 TGTGCCAGTACGACCACCCACCAGGGGGCAGATACGCAGTATTTT CASTTTHQGADTQYF
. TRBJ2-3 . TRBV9 TGTGCCAGCAGCGTACAGGGGACAGATACGCAGTATTTT CASSVQGTDTQYF
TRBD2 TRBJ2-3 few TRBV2 TGTGCCAGCACCTTCCTGACGTGGGGGGGAGGAAAAGTCACAGATACGCAGTATTTT CASTFLTWGGGKVTDTQYF
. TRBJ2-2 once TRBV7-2 TGTGCCAGCAGCTTGGGTTCGGGCACCGGGGAGCTGTTTTTT CASSLGSGTGELFF
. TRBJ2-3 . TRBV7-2 TGTGCCAGCAGTTCCAGACTAGAAGGGGTCGAAGGACAGCAGTATTTT CASSSRLEGVEGQQYF
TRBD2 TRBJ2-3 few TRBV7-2 TGTGCCAGCAGCGACCCCCAGGGTTGGCGGGGGACCCACACAGATACGCAGTATTTT CASSDPQGWRGTHTDTQYF
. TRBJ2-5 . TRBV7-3 TGTGCCAGCAGCTTAAACCCATCTGAGGGGGAGACCCAGTACTTC CASSLNPSEGETQYF
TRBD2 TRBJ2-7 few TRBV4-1 TGCGCCAGCAGCCAAAGAATAGCGGGGGGCTCTGGGCAGTACTTC CASSQRIAGGSGQYF
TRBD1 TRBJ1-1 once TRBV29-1 TGCAGCGGTTCGGACAGGGGGCTGGCTGAAGCTTTCTTT CSGSDRGLAEAFF